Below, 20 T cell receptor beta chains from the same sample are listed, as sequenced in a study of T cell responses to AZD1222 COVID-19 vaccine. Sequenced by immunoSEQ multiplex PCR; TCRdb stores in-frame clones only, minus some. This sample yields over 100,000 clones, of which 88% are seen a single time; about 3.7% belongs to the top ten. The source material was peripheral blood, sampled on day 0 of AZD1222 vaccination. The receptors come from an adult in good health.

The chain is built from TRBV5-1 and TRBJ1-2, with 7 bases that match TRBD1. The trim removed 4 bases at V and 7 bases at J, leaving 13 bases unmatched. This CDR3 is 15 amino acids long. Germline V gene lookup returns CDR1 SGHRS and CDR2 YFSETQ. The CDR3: CASSPWGQGDTGYTF. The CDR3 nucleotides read TGCGCCAGCAGCCCCTGGGGCCAGGGGGACACTGGCTACACCTTC.

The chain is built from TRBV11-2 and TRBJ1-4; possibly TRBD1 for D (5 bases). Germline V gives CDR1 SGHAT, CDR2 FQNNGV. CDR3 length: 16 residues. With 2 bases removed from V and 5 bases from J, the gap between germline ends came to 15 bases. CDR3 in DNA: TGTGCCAGCAGCTTAAATTCGGGGACCCAAAATGAAAAACTGTTTTTT. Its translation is CASSLNSGTQNEKLFF.

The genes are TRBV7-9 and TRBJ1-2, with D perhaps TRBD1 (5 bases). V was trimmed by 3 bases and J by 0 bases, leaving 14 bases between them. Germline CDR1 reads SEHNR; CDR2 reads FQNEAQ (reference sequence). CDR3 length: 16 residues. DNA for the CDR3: TGTGCCAGCAGCTTCGGGGCAGGCGAGACTAACTATGGCTACACCTTC. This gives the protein CASSFGAGETNYGYTF.

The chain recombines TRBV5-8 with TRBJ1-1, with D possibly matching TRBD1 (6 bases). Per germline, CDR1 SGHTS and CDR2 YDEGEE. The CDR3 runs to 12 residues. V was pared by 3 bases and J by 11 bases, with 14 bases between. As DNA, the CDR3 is TGTGCCAGCAGCTCCAGACAGGCGGGGGCTTTCTTT. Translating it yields CASSSRQAGAFF.

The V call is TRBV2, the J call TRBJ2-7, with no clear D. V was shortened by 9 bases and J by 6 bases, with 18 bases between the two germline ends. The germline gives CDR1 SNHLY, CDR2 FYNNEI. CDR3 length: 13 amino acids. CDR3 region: CASKAERSGEQYF. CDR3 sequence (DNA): TGTGCCAGTAAGGCGGAGCGTAGTGGCGAGCAGTACTTC.

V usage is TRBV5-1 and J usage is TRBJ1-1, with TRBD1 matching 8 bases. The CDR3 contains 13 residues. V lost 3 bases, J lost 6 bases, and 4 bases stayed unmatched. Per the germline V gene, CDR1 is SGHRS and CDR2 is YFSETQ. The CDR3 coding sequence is TGCGCCAGCAGCTGGAAACAGGGGGCTGAAGCTTTCTTT. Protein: CASSWKQGAEAFF.

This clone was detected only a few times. The CDR3 loop reads CASSVRTGSYGYTF. The CDR3 DNA sequence: TGTGCCAGCAGCGTCAGGACAGGGAGCTATGGCTACACCTTC. The chain combines TRBV7-9 with TRBJ1-2; 8 positions agree with TRBD1. The CDR3 is 14 residues long. The trim removed 5 bases at V and 4 bases at J, leaving 6 bases unmatched. The germline V gene has CDR1 SEHNR and CDR2 FQNEAQ (reference sequence).

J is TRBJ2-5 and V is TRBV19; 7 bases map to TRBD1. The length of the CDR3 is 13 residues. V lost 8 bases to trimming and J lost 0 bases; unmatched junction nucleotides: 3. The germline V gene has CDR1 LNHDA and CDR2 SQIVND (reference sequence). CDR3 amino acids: CASGTAYQETQYF. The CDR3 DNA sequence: TGTGCCAGTGGGACAGCGTACCAAGAGACCCAGTACTTC. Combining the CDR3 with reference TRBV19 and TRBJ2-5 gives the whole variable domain DGGITQSPKYLFRKEGQNVTLSCEQNLNHDAMYWYRQDPGQGLRLIYYSQIVNDFQKGDIAEGYSVSREKKESFPLTVTSAQKNPTAFYLCASGTAYQETQYFGPGTRLLVL.

The DNA of the CDR3 is TGTGCCAGCAGTTACTCGGGACAGCTATATGGCTACACCTTC. Its translation is CASSYSGQLYGYTF. This chain links TRBV6-5 with TRBJ1-2; 7 nucleotides agree with TRBD1. The CDR3 runs 14 residues. Germline CDR1 and CDR2: MNHEY and SVGAGI. J was trimmed by 5 bases and V by 0 bases; bases with no gene match: 3.

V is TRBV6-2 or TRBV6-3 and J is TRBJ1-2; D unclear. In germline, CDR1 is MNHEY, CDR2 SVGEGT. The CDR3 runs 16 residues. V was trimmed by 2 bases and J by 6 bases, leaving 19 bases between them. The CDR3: CASSYPSRGRSNGYTF. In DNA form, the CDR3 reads TGTGCCAGCAGTTACCCATCACGAGGGCGTTCAAATGGCTACACCTTC.

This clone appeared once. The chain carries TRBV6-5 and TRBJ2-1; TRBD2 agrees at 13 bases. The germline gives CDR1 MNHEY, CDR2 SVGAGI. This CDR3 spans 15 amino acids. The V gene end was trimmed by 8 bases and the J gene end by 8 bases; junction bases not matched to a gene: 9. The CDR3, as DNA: TGTGCCAGCCCCCTTACTAGCGGGGGGGCGTATGAGCAGTTCTTC. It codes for CASPLTSGGAYEQFF.

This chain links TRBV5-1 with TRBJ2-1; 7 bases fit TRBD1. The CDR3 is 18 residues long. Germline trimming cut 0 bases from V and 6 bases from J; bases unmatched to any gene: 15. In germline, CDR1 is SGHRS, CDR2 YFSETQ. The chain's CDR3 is CASSLVRQGGSLGNEQFF. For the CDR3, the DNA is TGCGCCAGCAGCTTGGTCAGACAGGGCGGGTCACTCGGCAATGAGCAGTTCTTC.

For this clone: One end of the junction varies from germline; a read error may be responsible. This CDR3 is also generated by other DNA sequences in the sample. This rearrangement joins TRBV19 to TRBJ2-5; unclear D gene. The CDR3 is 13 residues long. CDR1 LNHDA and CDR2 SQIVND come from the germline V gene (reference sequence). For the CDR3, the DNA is TGTGCCAGCAGTATGGGGAAAAGAGAGACCCAGTACTTC. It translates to CASSMGKRETQYF.

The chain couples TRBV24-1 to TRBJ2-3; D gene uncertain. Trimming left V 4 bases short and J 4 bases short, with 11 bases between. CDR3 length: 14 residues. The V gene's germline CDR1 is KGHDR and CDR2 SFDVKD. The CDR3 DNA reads TGTGCCACCAGTGACGCTCAGGTTGCAGATACGCAGTATTTT. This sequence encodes CATSDAQVADTQYF.

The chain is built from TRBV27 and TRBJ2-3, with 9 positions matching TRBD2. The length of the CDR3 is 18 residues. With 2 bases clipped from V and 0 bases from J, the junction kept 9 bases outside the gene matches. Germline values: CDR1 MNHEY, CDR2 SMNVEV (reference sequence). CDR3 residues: CASSLIRASGASTDTQYF. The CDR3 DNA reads TGTGCCAGCAGTTTAATTCGGGCTAGCGGGGCTAGCACAGATACGCAGTATTTT.

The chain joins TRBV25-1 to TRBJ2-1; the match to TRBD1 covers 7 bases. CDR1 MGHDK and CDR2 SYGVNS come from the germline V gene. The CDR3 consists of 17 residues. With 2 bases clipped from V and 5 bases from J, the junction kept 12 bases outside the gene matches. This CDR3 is CASSEDGFWDRNNEQFF. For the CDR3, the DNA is TGTGCCAGCAGTGAAGACGGCTTCTGGGACAGAAACAATGAGCAGTTCTTC.

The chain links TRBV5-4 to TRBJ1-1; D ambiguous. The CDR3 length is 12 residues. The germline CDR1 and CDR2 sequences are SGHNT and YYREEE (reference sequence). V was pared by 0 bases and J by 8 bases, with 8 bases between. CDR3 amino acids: CASSLVGREAFF. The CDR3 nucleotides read TGTGCCAGCAGCTTGGTCGGGAGAGAAGCTTTCTTT. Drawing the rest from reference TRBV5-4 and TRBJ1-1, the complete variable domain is ETGVTQSPTHLIKTRGQQVTLRCSSQSGHNTVSWYQQALGQGPQFIFQYYREEENGRGNFPPRFSGLQFPNYSSELNVNALELDDSALYLCASSLVGREAFFGQGTRLTVV.

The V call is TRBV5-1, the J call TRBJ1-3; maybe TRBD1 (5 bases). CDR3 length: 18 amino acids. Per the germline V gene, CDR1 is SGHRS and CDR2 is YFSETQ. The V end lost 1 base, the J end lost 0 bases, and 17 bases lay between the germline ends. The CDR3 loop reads CASSLSYAGQSSGNTIYF. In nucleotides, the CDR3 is TGCGCCAGCAGCTTGTCATACGCGGGGCAGAGCTCTGGAAACACCATATATTTT.

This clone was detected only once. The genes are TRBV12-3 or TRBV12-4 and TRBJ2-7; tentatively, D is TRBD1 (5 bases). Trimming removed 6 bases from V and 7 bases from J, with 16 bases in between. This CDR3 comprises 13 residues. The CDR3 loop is CASSQGHSKEQYF. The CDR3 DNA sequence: TGTGCCAGCAGCCAGGGCCACTCGAAAGAGCAGTACTTC.

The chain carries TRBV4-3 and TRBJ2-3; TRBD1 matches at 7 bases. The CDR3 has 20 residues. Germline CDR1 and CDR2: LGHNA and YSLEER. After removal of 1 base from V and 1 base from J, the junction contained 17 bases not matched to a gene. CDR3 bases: TGCGCCAGCAGCCAAGGGGCGAGGGGGCAGTGGTCTGGAGGCACAGATACGCAGTATTTT. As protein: CASSQGARGQWSGGTDTQYF.